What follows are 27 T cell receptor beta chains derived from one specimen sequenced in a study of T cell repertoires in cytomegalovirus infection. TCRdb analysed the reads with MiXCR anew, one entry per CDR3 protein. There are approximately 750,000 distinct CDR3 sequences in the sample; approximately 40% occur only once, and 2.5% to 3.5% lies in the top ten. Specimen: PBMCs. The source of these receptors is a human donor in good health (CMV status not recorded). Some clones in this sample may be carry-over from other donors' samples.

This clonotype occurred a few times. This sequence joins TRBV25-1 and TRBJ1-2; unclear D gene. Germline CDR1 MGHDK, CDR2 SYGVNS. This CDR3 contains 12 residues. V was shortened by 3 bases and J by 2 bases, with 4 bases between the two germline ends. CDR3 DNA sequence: TGTGCCAGCAGTGAGCCCAACTATGGCTACACCTTC. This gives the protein CASSEPNYGYTF.

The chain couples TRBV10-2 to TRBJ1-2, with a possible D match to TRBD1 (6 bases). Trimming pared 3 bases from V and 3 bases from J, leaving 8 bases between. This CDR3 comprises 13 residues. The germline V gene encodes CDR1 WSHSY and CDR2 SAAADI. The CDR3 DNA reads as TGCGCCAGCAGTGAACAGGGCGACTATGGCTACACCTTC. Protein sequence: CASSEQGDYGYTF.

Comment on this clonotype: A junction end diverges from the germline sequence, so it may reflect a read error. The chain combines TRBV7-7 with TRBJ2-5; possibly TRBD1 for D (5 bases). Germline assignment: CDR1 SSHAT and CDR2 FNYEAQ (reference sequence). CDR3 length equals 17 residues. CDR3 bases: TGTGCTAGCAGCCAAGCAGGGAAGTCGACCAACCAAGAGACCCAGTACTTC. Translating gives CASSQAGKSTNQETQYF.

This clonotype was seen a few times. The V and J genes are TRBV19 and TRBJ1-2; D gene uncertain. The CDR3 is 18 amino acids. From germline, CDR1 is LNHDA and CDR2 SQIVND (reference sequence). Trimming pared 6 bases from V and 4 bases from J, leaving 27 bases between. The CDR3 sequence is CASRMEGLRSGRSYGYTF. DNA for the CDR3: TGTGCCAGTAGAATGGAGGGCCTTCGGTCCGGTCGGTCCTATGGCTACACCTTC.

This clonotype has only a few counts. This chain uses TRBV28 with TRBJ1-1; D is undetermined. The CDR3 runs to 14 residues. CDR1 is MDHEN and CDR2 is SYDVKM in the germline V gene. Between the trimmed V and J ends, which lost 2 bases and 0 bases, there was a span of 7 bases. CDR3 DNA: TGTGCCAGCAGTTTAGCAAACATGAACACTGAAGCTTTCTTT. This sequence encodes CASSLANMNTEAFF.

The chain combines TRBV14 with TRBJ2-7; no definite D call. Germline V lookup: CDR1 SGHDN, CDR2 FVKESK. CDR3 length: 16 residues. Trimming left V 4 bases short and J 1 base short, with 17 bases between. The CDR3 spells CASSPTLGTGSYEQYF. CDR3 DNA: TGTGCCAGCAGCCCAACGTTGGGCACCGGATCCTACGAGCAGTACTTC.

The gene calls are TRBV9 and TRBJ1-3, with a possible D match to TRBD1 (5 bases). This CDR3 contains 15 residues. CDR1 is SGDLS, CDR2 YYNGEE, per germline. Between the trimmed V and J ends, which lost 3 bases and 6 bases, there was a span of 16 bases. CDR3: CASSAQPRGQNTIYF. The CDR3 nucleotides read TGTGCCAGCAGCGCCCAGCCGAGGGGCCAAAACACCATATATTTT.

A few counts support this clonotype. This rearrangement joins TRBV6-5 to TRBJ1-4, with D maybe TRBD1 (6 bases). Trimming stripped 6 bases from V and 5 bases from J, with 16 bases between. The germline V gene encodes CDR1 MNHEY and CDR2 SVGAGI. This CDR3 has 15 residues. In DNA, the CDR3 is TGTGCCAGCAGACCATCAGGGGCCCCAAATGAAAAACTGTTTTTT. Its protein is CASRPSGAPNEKLFF.

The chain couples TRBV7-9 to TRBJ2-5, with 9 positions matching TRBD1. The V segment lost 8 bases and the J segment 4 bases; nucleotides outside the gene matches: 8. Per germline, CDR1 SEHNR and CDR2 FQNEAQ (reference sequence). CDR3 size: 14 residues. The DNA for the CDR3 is TGTGCCAGCTTTAGGACAGGGGAGGGAGAGACCCAGTACTTC. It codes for CASFRTGEGETQYF.

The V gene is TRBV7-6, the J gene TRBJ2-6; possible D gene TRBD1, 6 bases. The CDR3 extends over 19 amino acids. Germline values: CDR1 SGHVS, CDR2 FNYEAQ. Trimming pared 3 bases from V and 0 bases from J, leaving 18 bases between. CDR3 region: CASSLTTGGSDSGANVLTF. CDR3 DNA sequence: TGTGCCAGCAGCTTGACGACAGGCGGGTCCGACTCTGGGGCCAACGTCCTGACTTTC.

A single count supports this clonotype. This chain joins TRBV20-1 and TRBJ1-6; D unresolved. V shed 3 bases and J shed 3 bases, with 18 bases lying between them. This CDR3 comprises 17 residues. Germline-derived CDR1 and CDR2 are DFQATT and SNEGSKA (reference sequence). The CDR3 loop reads CSARTNTWGIYNSPLHF. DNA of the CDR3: TGCAGTGCTAGGACGAATACATGGGGTATCTATAATTCACCCCTCCACTTT.

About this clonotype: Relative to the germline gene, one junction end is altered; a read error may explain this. CDR3 in amino acids: CASSDRGTGAQNTEALF. CDR3 coding DNA: TGTGCCAGCAGCGACAGAGGGACAGGGGCACAGAACACTGAAGCTTTATTT. The V and J genes are TRBV12-3 or TRBV12-4 and TRBJ1-1; 10 nucleotides line up with TRBD1. The CDR3 is made up of 17 amino acids.

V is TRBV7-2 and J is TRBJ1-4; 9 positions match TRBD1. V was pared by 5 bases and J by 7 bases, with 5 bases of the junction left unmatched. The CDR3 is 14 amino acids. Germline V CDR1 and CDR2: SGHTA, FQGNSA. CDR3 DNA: TGTGCCAGCAGCCCGGACAGGGGTACTGAAAAACTGTTTTTT. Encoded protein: CASSPDRGTEKLFF.

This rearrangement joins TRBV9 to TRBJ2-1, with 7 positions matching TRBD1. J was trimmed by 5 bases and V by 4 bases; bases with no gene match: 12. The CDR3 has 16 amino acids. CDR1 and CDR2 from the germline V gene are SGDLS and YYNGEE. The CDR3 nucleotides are TGTGCCAGCAGCCCCGGCCGGCTCGACAGGGACAATGAGCAGTTCTTC. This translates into CASSPGRLDRDNEQFF.

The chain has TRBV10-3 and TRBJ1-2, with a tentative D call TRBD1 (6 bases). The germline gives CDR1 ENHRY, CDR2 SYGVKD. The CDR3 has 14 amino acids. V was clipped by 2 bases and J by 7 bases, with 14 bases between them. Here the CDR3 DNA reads TGTGCCATCAGTGAGATACAGGGCGAAGGTGGCTACACCTTC. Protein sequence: CAISEIQGEGGYTF.

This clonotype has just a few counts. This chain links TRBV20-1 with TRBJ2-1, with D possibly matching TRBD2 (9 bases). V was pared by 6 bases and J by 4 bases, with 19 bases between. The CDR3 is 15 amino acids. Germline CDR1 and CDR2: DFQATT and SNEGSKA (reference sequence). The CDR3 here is CSAQGAGGPYNEQFF. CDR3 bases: TGCAGTGCCCAGGGGGCGGGAGGGCCTTACAATGAGCAGTTCTTC.

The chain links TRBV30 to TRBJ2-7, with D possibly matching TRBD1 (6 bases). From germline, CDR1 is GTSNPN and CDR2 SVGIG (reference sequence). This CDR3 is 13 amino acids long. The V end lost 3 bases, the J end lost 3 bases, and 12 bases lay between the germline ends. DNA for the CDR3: TGTGCCTGGAGCCCCCGGACAGACTACGAGCAGTACTTC. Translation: CAWSPRTDYEQYF.

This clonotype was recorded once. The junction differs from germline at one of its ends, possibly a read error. The CDR3 loop is CVSSLGRQAGRANVLTF. Here the CDR3 DNA reads TGTGTCAGCAGCTTGGGGAGACAGGCTGGCCGGGCCAACGTCCTGACTTTC. The chain carries TRBV5-6 and TRBJ2-6; TRBD1 is a possible D gene (6 bases). The CDR3 spans 17 residues. Germline CDR1 is SGHDT and CDR2 is YYEEEE.

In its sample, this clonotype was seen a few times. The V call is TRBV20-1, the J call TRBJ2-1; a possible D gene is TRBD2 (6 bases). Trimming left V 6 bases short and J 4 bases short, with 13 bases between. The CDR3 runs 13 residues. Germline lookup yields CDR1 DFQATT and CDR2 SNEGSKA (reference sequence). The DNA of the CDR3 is TGCAGTGCGTACGGGACTCAATACAATGAGCAGTTCTTC. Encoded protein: CSAYGTQYNEQFF.

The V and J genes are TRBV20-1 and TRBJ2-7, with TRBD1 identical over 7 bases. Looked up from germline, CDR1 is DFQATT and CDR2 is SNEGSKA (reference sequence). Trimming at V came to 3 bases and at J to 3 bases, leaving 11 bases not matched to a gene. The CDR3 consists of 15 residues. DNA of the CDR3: TGCAGTGCTAGGCACCCGGGACAGCAATACTACGAGCAGTACTTC. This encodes CSARHPGQQYYEQYF.

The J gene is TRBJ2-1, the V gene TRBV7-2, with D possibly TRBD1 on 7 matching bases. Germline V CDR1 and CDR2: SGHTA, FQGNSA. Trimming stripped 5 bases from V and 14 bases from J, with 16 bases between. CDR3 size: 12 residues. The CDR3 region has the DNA TGTGCCAGCAGCGCGGGACAGCGCCCGGAGTTCTTC. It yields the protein CASSAGQRPEFF.

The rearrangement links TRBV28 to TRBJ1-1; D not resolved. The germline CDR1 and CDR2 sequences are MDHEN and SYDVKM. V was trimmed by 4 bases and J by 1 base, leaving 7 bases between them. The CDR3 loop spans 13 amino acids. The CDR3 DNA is TGTGCCAGCAGTTACGAGACGAACACTGAAGCTTTCTTT. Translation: CASSYETNTEAFF.

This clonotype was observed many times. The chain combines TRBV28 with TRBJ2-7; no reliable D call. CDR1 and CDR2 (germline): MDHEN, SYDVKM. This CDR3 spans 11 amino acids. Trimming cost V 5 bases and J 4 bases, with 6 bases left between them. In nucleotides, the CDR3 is TGTGCCAGCAGTGCGCGGTACGAGCAGTACTTC. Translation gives CASSARYEQYF.

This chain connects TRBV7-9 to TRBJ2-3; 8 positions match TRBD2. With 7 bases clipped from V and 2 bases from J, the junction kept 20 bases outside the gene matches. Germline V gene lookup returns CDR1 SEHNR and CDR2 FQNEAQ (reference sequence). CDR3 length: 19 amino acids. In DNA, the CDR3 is TGTGCCAGCATCTATGGATGGGTTGAGCGGGAGCCCAACACAGATACGCAGTATTTT. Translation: CASIYGWVEREPNTDTQYF.

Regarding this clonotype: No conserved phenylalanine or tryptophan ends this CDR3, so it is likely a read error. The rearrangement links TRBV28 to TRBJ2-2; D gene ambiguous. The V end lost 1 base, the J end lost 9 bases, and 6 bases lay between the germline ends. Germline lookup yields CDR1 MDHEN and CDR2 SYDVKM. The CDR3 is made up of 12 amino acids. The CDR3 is CASSLLNRELFC. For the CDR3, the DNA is TGTGCCAGCAGTTTATTGAACAGGGAGCTGTTTTGT.

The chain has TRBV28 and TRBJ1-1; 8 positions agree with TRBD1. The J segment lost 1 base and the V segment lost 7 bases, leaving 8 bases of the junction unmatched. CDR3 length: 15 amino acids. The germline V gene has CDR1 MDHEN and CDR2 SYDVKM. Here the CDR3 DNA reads TGTGCCAGCACCAAAGCCCAGGGGGCGAACACTGAAGCTTTCTTT. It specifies CASTKAQGANTEAFF.

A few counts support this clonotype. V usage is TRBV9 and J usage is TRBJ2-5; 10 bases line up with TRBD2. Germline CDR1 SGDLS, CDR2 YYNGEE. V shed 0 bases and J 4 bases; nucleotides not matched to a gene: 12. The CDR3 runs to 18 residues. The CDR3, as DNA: TGTGCCAGCAGCGTAGCTGCCAAGCGGGGGGGCCTTCTAGAGACCCAGTACTTC. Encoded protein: CASSVAAKRGGLLETQYF.